This T cell receptor beta chain originates from a study of shared clonotypes between healthy human individuals. Method: immunoSEQ multiplex PCR; TCRdb's copy keeps in-frame clones and lacks some. The data show about 1 million clones, around 75% seen once. CDR1 is SQVTM, CDR2 ANQGSEA, per germline. The CDR3 covers 13 residues. V lost 4 bases to trimming and J lost 5 bases, with 15 bases between them. Material: memory CD4+ T cells sorted from blood. Subset defined: CD45RA-negative fraction. The receptor comes from a man between 18 and 29 years old in good health. The rearrangement uses TRBV29-1 and TRBJ2-7; tentative D call: TRBD1 (5 bases). Written as DNA, the CDR3 is TGCAGCGTTGTTAGGGGTTCAGTCCACGAGCAGTACTTC. Protein product: CSVVRGSVHEQYF.